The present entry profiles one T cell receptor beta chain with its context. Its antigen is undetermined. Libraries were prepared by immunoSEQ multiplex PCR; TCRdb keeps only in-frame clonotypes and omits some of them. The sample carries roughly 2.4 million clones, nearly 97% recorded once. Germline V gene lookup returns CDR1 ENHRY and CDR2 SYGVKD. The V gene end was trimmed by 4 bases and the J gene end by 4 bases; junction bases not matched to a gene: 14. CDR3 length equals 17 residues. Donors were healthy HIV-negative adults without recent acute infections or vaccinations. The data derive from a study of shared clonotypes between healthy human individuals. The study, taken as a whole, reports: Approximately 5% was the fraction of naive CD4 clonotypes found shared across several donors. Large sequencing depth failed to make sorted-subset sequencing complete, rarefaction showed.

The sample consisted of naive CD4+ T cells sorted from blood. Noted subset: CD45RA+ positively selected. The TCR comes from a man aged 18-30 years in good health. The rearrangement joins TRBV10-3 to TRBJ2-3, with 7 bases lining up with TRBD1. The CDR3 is CAISVGDSPRGADTQYF. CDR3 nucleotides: TGTGCCATCAGTGTAGGGGACAGTCCTAGGGGTGCAGATACGCAGTATTTT.